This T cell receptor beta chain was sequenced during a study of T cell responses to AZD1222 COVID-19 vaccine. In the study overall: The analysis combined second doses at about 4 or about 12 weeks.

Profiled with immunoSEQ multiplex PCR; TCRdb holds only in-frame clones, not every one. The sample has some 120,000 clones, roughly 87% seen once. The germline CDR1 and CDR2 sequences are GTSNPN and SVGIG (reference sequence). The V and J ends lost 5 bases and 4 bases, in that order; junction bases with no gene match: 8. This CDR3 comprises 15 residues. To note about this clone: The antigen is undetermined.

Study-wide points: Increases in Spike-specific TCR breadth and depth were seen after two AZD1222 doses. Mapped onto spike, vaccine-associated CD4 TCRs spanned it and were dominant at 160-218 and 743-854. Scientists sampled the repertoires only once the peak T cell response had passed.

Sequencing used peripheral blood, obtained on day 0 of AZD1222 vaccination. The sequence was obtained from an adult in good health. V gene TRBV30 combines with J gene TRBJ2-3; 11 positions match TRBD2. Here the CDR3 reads CAWAQIAGGPDTQYF. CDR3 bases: TGTGCCTGGGCCCAAATAGCGGGGGGGCCAGATACGCAGTATTTT. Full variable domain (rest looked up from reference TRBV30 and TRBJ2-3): SQTIHQWPATLVQPVGSPLSLECTVEGTSNPNLYWYRQAAGRGLQLLFYSVGIGQISSEVPQNLSASRPQDRQFILSSKKLLLSDSGFYLCAWAQIAGGPDTQYFGPGTRLTVL.